This T cell receptor (beta chain) was recorded in a study of shared T cell receptors in the human thymus. Data came from immunoSEQ multiplex PCR; TCRdb stores just in-frame clones and leaves some out. The sample consists of around 730,000 clones, approximately 85% of them appearing once. CDR3 length equals 17 residues. Trimming removed 6 bases at V and 5 bases at J, with 25 bases between. Germline values: CDR1 SEHNR, CDR2 FQNEAQ (reference sequence). The sample was also linked to a second study, of human thymus T cells. In that study: Resected material from corrective heart surgery provided the thymus tissue analysed. Thymic and blood repertoires appeared to show biased V and J gene usage.

This sequence originates from a girl under three years old with a congenital heart defect. Specimen: thymocytes. The rearrangement uses TRBV7-9 and TRBJ2-5, with TRBD1 as a possible D gene (5 bases). CDR3 DNA: TGTGCCAGCAGTCAACCCCCCAGGGCTTTCCGCAGGGAGACCCAGTACTTC. The encoded protein is CASSQPPRAFRRETQYF.